This paragraph covers one T cell receptor (beta chain) sequence. 13 Jbeta primers and 60 Vbeta primers were used for the PCR. Repertoires were generated with immunoSEQ multiplex PCR, while TCRdb's copy carries only in-frame clones and drops some. The profile covers about 180,000 clones, with approximately 73% appearing a single time and 2.5% taken by the ten largest. This sample is drawn from a study of cytomegalovirus exposure and HLA in healthy donors. The V gene lost 2 bases and the J gene lost 16 bases, with 8 bases spanning the gap. Germline values: CDR1 WSHSY, CDR2 SAAADI. CDR3 size: 10 residues.

The source material was PBMCs. The receptor was isolated from a woman under 40 in good health and CMV-seropositive. The chain couples TRBV10-2 to TRBJ1-4; D is unresolved. The CDR3 spells CASSEAPQFF. The CDR3, as DNA: TGCGCCAGCAGTGAGGCACCACAGTTTTTT.